Below, 27 T cell receptor beta chains from the same sample are listed, as sequenced in a study of CXCR3-negative and CXCR3-positive naive CD8 T cells. Which antigens these TCRs recognize remains unknown. The method, 5' RACE with UMI labels, was used to prepare the TRB cDNA libraries. TCRdb reprocessed the 5' RACE reads; each CDR3 protein has one entry and no DNA is given. This table holds under 150,000 distinct CDR3 sequences. Study results and caveats: CXCR3-expressing naive cells carried TRB CDR3s more hydrophobic than those of CXCR3-negative naive cells.

The sample consisted of naive CXCR3+ CD8+ T cells from blood. Described subset: CD45RO-CCR7+CD27+CD95- naive CD8+ T cells expressing CXCR3 (TNR3+). The origin of the receptors is a human donor in good health. Some clones in this sample may be carry-over from other donors' samples.

This sequence joins TRBV11-2 and TRBJ2-7; checking the TCRdb D call of TRBD1 is not possible without DNA. Germline V gene lookup returns CDR1 SGHAT and CDR2 FQNNGV. The CDR3 totals 12 residues. CDR3 in amino acids: CASEGVGYEQYF.

CDR3 region: CASSRQSSEQFF. The chain recombines TRBV27 with TRBJ2-1. This CDR3 has 12 residues. Germline V gene sequence: CDR1 MNHEY, CDR2 SMNVEV (reference sequence).

The CDR3 here is CASSQQQWSYEQYF. The rearrangement links TRBV3-1 to TRBJ2-7. Germline CDR1 reads LGHDT; CDR2 reads YNNKEL (reference sequence). The CDR3 is made up of 14 amino acids.

The rearrangement links TRBV4-1 to TRBJ2-1; the TRBD1 assignment by TCRdb is unverifiable without DNA. CDR1 is MGHRA and CDR2 is YSYEKL in the germline V gene. The CDR3 covers 15 residues. The CDR3 is CASSPGQGMRGEQFF.

The chain uses TRBV19 and TRBJ2-7; with no DNA, the TCRdb D assignment of TRBD1 cannot be verified. Germline CDR1 is LNHDA and CDR2 is SQIVND (reference sequence). The CDR3 length is 13 residues. This chain's CDR3 is CASSIGGRYEQYF.

Considering frequency, this clonotype is medium-sized. The chain joins TRBV5-1 to TRBJ2-1. The CDR3 is made up of 12 amino acids. The V gene's germline CDR1 is SGHRS and CDR2 YFSETQ. The CDR3 region is CASSLAYNEQFF.

The chain uses TRBV7-3 and TRBJ2-3; TCRdb picks TRBD2, but there is no DNA to check that call. Germline V gene lookup returns CDR1 SGHTA and CDR2 FQGTGA. CDR3 length: 17 amino acids. The CDR3: CASSSAGGGSGTDTQYF.

The chain uses TRBV12-3 or TRBV12-4 and TRBJ1-2. The CDR3 loop spans 15 amino acids. CDR3 sequence: CASSHGLRGSDGYTF.

The chain is built from TRBV5-5 and TRBJ1-4; TCRdb names TRBD1, which stays unverified in the absence of DNA. The CDR3 is 13 residues long. CDR1 is SGHKS and CDR2 is YYEKEE in the germline V gene (reference sequence). Here the CDR3 reads CASSLVGGEKPFF.

The CDR3 loop is CATSIPGGTDYGYTF. The V gene is TRBV15, the J gene TRBJ1-2; the D call of TRBD1 rests on TCRdb alone, since no DNA is present to check it. The germline gives CDR1 LNHNV, CDR2 YYDKDF (reference sequence). CDR3 length equals 15 residues.

This sequence joins TRBV29-1 and TRBJ2-3; the D call of TRBD2 rests on TCRdb alone, since no DNA is present to check it. Per germline, CDR1 SQVTM and CDR2 ANQGSEA. This CDR3 is built from 17 residues. The CDR3 loop is CSVEDPNASGVTDTQYF.

This chain uses TRBV28 with TRBJ1-5. CDR1 is MDHEN, CDR2 SYDVKM, per germline. The CDR3 length is 16 residues. CDR3 loop: CASSFISGGGNQPQHF. The complete variable domain, with remaining parts taken from reference TRBV28 and TRBJ1-5, reads DVKVTQSSRYLVKRTGEKVFLECVQDMDHENMFWYRQDPGLGLRLIYFSYDVKMKEKGDIPEGYSVSREKKERFSLILESASTNQTSMYLCASSFISGGGNQPQHFGDGTRLSIL.

This chain connects TRBV7-6 to TRBJ2-1; the TCRdb D gene call, TRBD2, has no DNA to confirm it. There are 17 residues in the CDR3. Germline loops: CDR1 SGHVS, CDR2 FNYEAQ. CDR3 in amino acids: CASSLNWRLGSYNEQFF.

The rearrangement uses TRBV20-1 and TRBJ2-7; TCRdb lists TRBD2, though no DNA is available to test this call. Per the germline V gene, CDR1 is DFQATT and CDR2 is SNEGSKA (reference sequence). The CDR3 covers 15 residues. The CDR3 region is CSASYGTSGTYEQYF.

This chain connects TRBV28 to TRBJ2-1; TCRdb outputs TRBD2, but without DNA this stays unchecked. Germline values: CDR1 MDHEN, CDR2 SYDVKM. CDR3 length: 22 residues. CDR3 sequence reads: CASSLLKIHGTSGRSSYNEQFF.

This sequence joins TRBV29-1 and TRBJ2-3; TCRdb designates TRBD1, a call that cannot be tested without DNA. Germline V lookup: CDR1 SQVTM, CDR2 ANQGSEA. The CDR3 loop spans 15 amino acids. CDR3 amino acids: CSVDYAGKVTDTQYF.

The chain has TRBV7-9 and TRBJ2-1; TCRdb picks TRBD1, but there is no DNA to check that call. The CDR3 loop spans 16 amino acids. Per the germline V gene, CDR1 is SEHNR and CDR2 is FQNEAQ (reference sequence). The CDR3 here is CASSPRQGVSENEQFF.

V is TRBV6-5 and J is TRBJ2-7; TCRdb proposes TRBD1, but this gene call is untestable without DNA. Germline CDR1 is MNHEY and CDR2 is SVGAGI. The CDR3 contains 14 residues. The CDR3: CASSYSPGDYEQYF.

The chain uses TRBV18 and TRBJ1-3. The CDR3 length is 15 residues. Per germline, CDR1 KGHSH and CDR2 LQKENI. The CDR3 reads CASSPGTFSGNTIYF.

This chain joins TRBV5-5 and TRBJ2-3; the D call of TRBD1 rests on TCRdb alone, since no DNA is present to check it. In germline, CDR1 is SGHKS, CDR2 YYEKEE (reference sequence). There are 17 residues in the CDR3. This CDR3 is CASSLETGAPFTDTQYF. The entire variable domain, with the rest obtained from reference TRBV5-5 and TRBJ2-3, is as follows: DAGVTQSPTHLIKTRGQQVTLRCSPISGHKSVSWYQQVLGQGPQFIFQYYEKEERGRGNFPDRFSARQFPNYSSELNVNALLLGDSALYLCASSLETGAPFTDTQYFGPGTRLTVL.

The chain is built from TRBV11-2 and TRBJ2-5; TCRdb proposes TRBD1, but this gene call is untestable without DNA. Germline V gene sequence: CDR1 SGHAT, CDR2 FQNNGV. CDR3 length equals 15 residues. The CDR3 loop reads CASSLAWGAQETQYF.

V gene TRBV11-1 combines with J gene TRBJ2-3. CDR1 is SGHAT and CDR2 is FQDESV in the germline V gene (reference sequence). The CDR3 consists of 15 residues. The chain's CDR3 is CTSSLGVVSTDTQYF.

The V call is TRBV29-1, the J call TRBJ2-2; as DNA is missing, the TRBD2 call by TCRdb cannot be tested. The germline V gene has CDR1 SQVTM and CDR2 ANQGSEA. There are 14 residues in the CDR3. The CDR3 sequence: CSVLAGEVTGELFF.

J is TRBJ2-1 and V is TRBV10-1; TCRdb calls TRBD1, which cannot be checked without DNA. CDR1 and CDR2 from the germline V gene are WNHNN and SYGVQD (reference sequence). The CDR3 contains 14 residues. The CDR3 here is CASSRAGNYNEQFF.

J is TRBJ2-7 and V is TRBV6-5; the D call from TCRdb, TRBD1, cannot be confirmed without DNA. CDR1 MNHEY and CDR2 SVGAGI come from the germline V gene. The CDR3 runs 16 residues. The CDR3 spells CASSGDRDRGSYEQYF.

The chain carries TRBV7-6 and TRBJ2-3; the D gene TCRdb calls, TRBD2, cannot be checked with no DNA. Germline V gene data show CDR1 as SGHVS and CDR2 as FNYEAQ. This CDR3 region has 15 residues. The CDR3 sequence is CASSQLAGETDTQYF.

The chain uses TRBV6-5 and TRBJ2-3. The CDR3 extends over 15 amino acids. Germline-derived CDR1 and CDR2 are MNHEY and SVGAGI. The CDR3 is CASSSEPAGWDTQYF.